The rows below give T cell receptor beta chains drawn from one sample of a study of PD-1 blockade in classical Hodgkin lymphoma. This table comes from immunoSEQ multiplex PCR, and its TCRdb copy is limited to in-frame clones, with some not included. The data contain about 86,000 clones, roughly 87% of them singletons. The source material was peripheral blood mononuclear cells (PBMCs), sampled before the second cycle of nivolumab. The receptors were sampled from a human donor with classical Hodgkin lymphoma. CDR3s include the opening cysteine and the closing phenylalanine or tryptophan. A D gene is named only where the DNA matches it firmly. Only part of the rows carry a size: once, few, many, or a class if the clone is expanded.

d_gene,v_gene,len,j_gene,abundance,CDR3nt,CDR3aa
.,TRBV29-1,13,TRBJ1-4,.,TGCAGCGTTGGGGCAGGAGGAAGTGAAAAACTGTTTTTT,CSVGAGGSEKLFF
.,TRBV27,14,TRBJ1-6,.,TGTGCCAGCAGTGCGCTCTCCTATAATTCACCCCTCCACTTT,CASSALSYNSPLHF
.,TRBV30,13,TRBJ1-2,.,TGTGCCTGGAGGTACAGGGCTAACTATGGCTACACCTTC,CAWRYRANYGYTF
TRBD1,TRBV6-6,14,TRBJ1-5,.,TGTGCCAGCAGTTTGACAGGGGAGGATCAGCCCCAGCATTTT,CASSLTGEDQPQHF
TRBD2,TRBV10-2,15,TRBJ2-3,.,TGCGCCAGCAAAGACATTAGCGGGAGGTCAGATACGCAGTATTTT,CASKDISGRSDTQYF
TRBD1,TRBV2,15,TRBJ2-5,.,TGTGCCATAATTGGGACAGGGGGCCGGCAAGAGACCCAGTACTTC,CAIIGTGGRQETQYF
.,TRBV19,15,TRBJ2-7,.,TGTGCCAGTAGTATAGACCCTAGCGGACAGTACGAGCAGTACTTC,CASSIDPSGQYEQYF
TRBD1,TRBV4-1,16,TRBJ1-3,.,TGCGCCAGCAGCCACCCTAGGACAGGGGAGATGAACACCATATATTTT,CASSHPRTGEMNTIYF
.,TRBV25-1,15,TRBJ2-1,.,TGTGCCAGCAGTGATTGGCTAGCCGGGAACAATGAGCAGTTCTTC,CASSDWLAGNNEQFF
TRBD1,TRBV29-1,15,TRBJ2-2,.,TGCAGCGTTGGTACCCAGGGGGCGAACACCGGGGAGCTGTTTTTT,CSVGTQGANTGELFF
.,TRBV11-3,15,TRBJ1-3,.,TGTGCCAGCAGCAGACACGTGCGGTCTGGAAACACCATATATTTT,CASSRHVRSGNTIYF
.,TRBV6-1,13,TRBJ2-7,.,TGTGCCAGCAGTGAGGGTACCACCTACGAGCAGTACTTC,CASSEGTTYEQYF
TRBD2,TRBV9,19,TRBJ2-1,once,TGTGCCAGCAGCCCCCGTAGCCCCGGTCCAGCGGGGTTCCTCGGGGAGCAGTTCTTC,CASSPRSPGPAGFLGEQFF
.,TRBV7-8,14,TRBJ2-7,once,TGTGCCAGCAGCTTATGGGTGGAGAAGGGCGAGCAGTACTTC,CASSLWVEKGEQYF
.,TRBV5-4,16,TRBJ1-2,.,TGTGCCAGCAGCCTCGGGGCCAGTAACTATTACTATGGCTACACCTTC,CASSLGASNYYYGYTF
TRBD1,TRBV29-1,14,TRBJ1-3,.,TGCAGCGTTTGGACAGGGGACTCTGGAAACACCATATATTTT,CSVWTGDSGNTIYF
.,TRBV2,17,TRBJ1-3,.,TGTGCCAGCCAAGGGCAGGGGCCCTCCATCTCTGGAAACACCATATATTTT,CASQGQGPSISGNTIYF
.,TRBV28,13,TRBJ1-1,.,TGTGCCAGCAGTTTATATGGGTGGGTTGAAGCTTTCTTT,CASSLYGWVEAFF
TRBD2,TRBV27,16,TRBJ2-1,.,TGTGCCAGCAAGTTTAGGTCGCTAGCGGGAGGCTATGAGCAGTTCTTC,CASKFRSLAGGYEQFF
.,TRBV28,13,TRBJ1-3,.,TGTGCCAGCAGTTTCGGGGCTGGAAACACCATATATTTT,CASSFGAGNTIYF
TRBD1,TRBV6-5,14,TRBJ1-1,.,TGTGCCAGCCGGGACAGGGTAACGAACACTGAAGCTTTCTTT,CASRDRVTNTEAFF
TRBD1,TRBV7-9,15,TRBJ1-1,.,TGTGCCAGCAGCCTATCGACAGGGGGAAACACTGAAGCTTTCTTT,CASSLSTGGNTEAFF